This T cell receptor (beta chain) was recovered during a study of shared clonotypes between healthy human individuals (dated by TCRdb to about 2020). Study-wide context: Three men and two women, aged 18 to 49 years, made up the cohort. Per donor, three plates each were used for CD4 naive and CD4 memory, two for CD8 naive, and one for CD8 memory. To estimate repertoire size and how much clonotype sharing occurs between individuals, the study deeply sequenced the blood TCR repertoires of five healthy adults. To increase sequencing depth and limit assay-specific biases, TCR repertoire library preparation and sequencing were carried out by different laboratories using diverse techniques. Leukapheresis yielded between about 0.85 and 9.5 billion PBMCs per donor. What the authors observed across the whole study: When a few donors were compared, the shared fraction of clonotypes was about 5.5% for naive CD4, roughly 3.3% for naive CD8, 2% to 2.5% for memory CD4, and approximately 0.4% for memory CD8. Compared with non-shared clonotypes, the clonotypes found in all four sorted-subset donors had higher generation probabilities. Naive subsets generally had larger estimated clonotype richness than memory subsets. Even with the large sequencing depth, rarefaction of the sorted-subset datasets indicated that sequencing was incomplete. Because the study included a small number of donors, the genetic and exposure-history diversity represented was limited. Based on pairwise subsampling, the degree of clonotype sharing among donors was expected to be affected by sequencing depth. Sampling was restricted to blood, and TCR repertoires in tissue are likely to differ from TCR repertoires in blood.

Using the deep immunoSEQ assay, multiplex PCR amplified TCR CDR3 regions from genomic DNA. Genomic DNA extracted from each cell subset was distributed evenly over all wells of several immunoSEQ 96-well plates, and each plate served as one replicate. For sorted subsets, approximately 190 ng genomic DNA, equal to 30,000 to 35,000 T cell genomes, was loaded into each replicate PCR. The purified libraries were quantified using a Qubit 3.0 fluorometer, sized with a Bioanalyzer 2100, and then quantified again using the KAPA Library Quantification kit. Every immunoSEQ 96-well plate was sequenced on a dedicated single-read 150-cycle Illumina NextSeq 550 flow cell. From the authors' description of their analysis: The immunoSEQ output contained only junctional sequences without quality scores, so filtering could not match that applied to full-length reads. Sequences were annotated with PyIR, a Python wrapper for IgBLAST v1.9, using IMGT germline references to assign V/J genes and CDR3. Reads with weak V/J assignments (E-value above 1e-6), missing CDR3, stop codons, out-of-frame junctions, or ambiguous translated residues were removed. V3J clonotypes were defined as sequences sharing an identical inferred V gene, J gene, and CDR3 amino acid sequence. Percentage overlap between repertoires was computed as shared unique clonotypes divided by the size of the smaller repertoire. Repertoire richness was assessed with RTK rarefaction, the Chao1 estimator, and Recon v2.1 estimates of unobserved clonotypes. OLGA was used to compute generation probabilities for all TCRbeta clonotypes that the gDNA method yielded from a handful of donors. TCRdb retrieved this table from immuneACCESS and kept in-frame rearrangements only. Not all clones are present; in checked studies, unresolved V genes account for under half, and no reason is known for the remainder. V and J calls plus clone size are reproduced from that table; the DNA served to infer D and trimming. Present in this sample are about 960,000 clones, 76% of which were seen just once. The top ten clones comprise approximately 1.5% of the sample.

The CDR3 contains 17 residues, cysteine and phenylalanine counted. Only CDR3 DNA is held: 51 bases, read in frame from base 1. Based on the germline V gene, the CDR1 and CDR2 sequences are SGHRS and YFSETQ. Deletion took 4 bases off V and 1 base off J, with a span of 20 bases between the germline ends. A word on this clone: Its antigen is not yet known. Per-base quality was not reported, and no clone a single base away is much larger than it.

Healthy HIV-negative adults with no recently reported acute infections or vaccinations were included as donors. Only Caucasian adults living in Nashville, Tennessee, USA were represented among the donors. CD4+ T cells were enriched by magnetic negative selection; naive cells were then positively selected on CD45RA, and the negative fraction formed the memory subset. Blood was obtained by leukapheresis, after which PBMCs were separated by Ficoll-Histopaque density gradient centrifugation and cryopreserved in liquid nitrogen vapor phase. Analytical flow cytometry was used to check the purity and quantity of each magnetically sorted T cell population. From each sorted fraction, genomic DNA was isolated and quantified by UV absorbance on a Nanodrop 2000c.

The sequence links TRBV5-1 to TRBJ1-2; TRBD1 might be the D gene, on 6 matching bases. Material: memory CD4+ T cells sorted from blood. According to the study, the label for this sample's cell subset or site signals: CD45RA-negative fraction. This sequence was found in a man aged 18 to 29 in good health. The DNA sequence is TGCGCCAGCAGCCAATTGGGGGCCCAGGGGCGTAACTATGGCTACACCTTC. This codes for CASSQLGAQGRNYGYTF. The CDR3, completed at both ends by the reference TRBV5-1 and TRBJ1-2 genes, gives the full variable domain KAGVTQTPRYLIKTRGQQVTLSCSPISGHRSVSWYQQTPGQGLQFLFEYFSETQRNKGNFPGRFSGRQFSNSRSEMNVSTLELGDSALYLCASSQLGAQGRNYGYTFGSGTRLTVV.